The 23 T cell receptor beta chains reported below all come from one sample, sequenced in a study of T cells in Graves' hyperthyroidism and ophthalmopathy. RNA transcripts provided the source from which TCR beta CDR3 regions were amplified. First-round RT-PCR targeting the TCR CDR3 was performed with the HTBI primer set. TCRdb fed the multiplex PCR reads into MiXCR, producing one record per CDR3 protein. The table lists 250,000 to 350,000 distinct CDR3 sequences, 16% of them singletons. Input material: blood. These TCRs come from a man under 40 with Graves' hyperthyroidism.

V usage is TRBV27 and J usage is TRBJ1-6; 7 bases are a match to TRBD1. The CDR3 runs 15 residues. J lost 10 bases, V lost 4 bases, and 10 bases had no gene match. Looked up from germline, CDR1 is MNHEY and CDR2 is SMNVEV (reference sequence). CDR3 bases: TGTGCCAGCAGTTCCCCCGACAGGGTTGGGTCACCCCTCCACTTT. It specifies CASSSPDRVGSPLHF.

The CDR3 nucleotides read TGTGCCAGCAGCTCGGCGGGGGGTCCCCCAGATACGCAGTATTTT. Translated: CASSSAGGPPDTQYF. This sequence joins TRBV7-3 and TRBJ2-3; 8 positions match TRBD2. The J segment lost 4 bases and the V segment lost 4 bases, leaving 7 bases of the junction unmatched. The CDR3 runs to 15 residues. Germline CDR1 reads SGHTA; CDR2 reads FQGTGA.

The chain combines TRBV20-1 with TRBJ2-4; TRBD1 is a possible D gene (5 bases). Per germline, CDR1 DFQATT and CDR2 SNEGSKA (reference sequence). V dropped 6 bases and J dropped 8 bases, with 17 bases sitting between them. The CDR3 is 13 residues long. The DNA of the CDR3 is TGCAGTGCCATACAGGCACTTACATACATTCAGTACTTC. The encoded protein is CSAIQALTYIQYF.

Concerning this clonotype itself: A clone one base away is much larger, so this may be a read error. The J gene is TRBJ2-2, the V gene TRBV12-3 or TRBV12-4, with D possibly being TRBD1 (6 bases). The CDR3 consists of 14 residues. V shed 8 bases and J shed 5 bases, with 15 bases lying between them. The CDR3: CASGQGQRTGELFF. The CDR3 region has the DNA TGTGCCAGCGGTCAAGGACAGCGGACCGGGGAGCTGTTTTTT.

This clonotype showed up just a few times. The rearrangement joins TRBV7-2 to TRBJ2-5, with TRBD1 matching over 7 bases. Germline V lookup: CDR1 SGHTA, CDR2 FQGNSA. V lost 5 bases, J lost 4 bases, and 4 bases stayed unmatched. The CDR3 contains 13 residues. The CDR3 reads CASSPNRGETQYF. For the CDR3, the DNA is TGTGCCAGCAGCCCCAACAGGGGAGAGACCCAGTACTTC. The entire variable domain, with the rest obtained from reference TRBV7-2 and TRBJ2-5, is as follows: GAGVSQSPSNKVTEKGKDVELRCDPISGHTALYWYRQSLGQGLEFLIYFQGNSAPDKSGLPSDRFSAERTGGSVSTLTIQRTQQEDSAVYLCASSPNRGETQYFGPGTRLLVL.

Ten or more counts support this clonotype. The chain recombines TRBV11-3 with TRBJ2-1; 11 bases are a match to TRBD1. This CDR3 is built from 15 residues. Germline CDR1 and CDR2: SGHNT and YENEEA. With V trimmed by 6 bases and J by 7 bases, 8 bases remained unmatched. CDR3 in amino acids: CASSMGQGGTNEQFF. CDR3 bases: TGTGCCAGCAGTATGGGACAGGGGGGTACGAATGAGCAGTTCTTC.

This clonotype was detected many times. The chain has TRBV6-1 and TRBJ2-7; no definite D call. Trimming took off 6 bases at V and 2 bases at J, with 5 bases between the two ends. The CDR3 runs 11 residues. Per the germline V gene, CDR1 is MNHNS and CDR2 is SASEGT. The CDR3 protein is CASRDPYEQYF. The CDR3 nucleotides read TGTGCCAGCAGGGACCCCTACGAGCAGTACTTC.

The chain employs TRBV4-1 and TRBJ2-1; D gene uncertain. CDR3 size: 17 residues. Looked up from germline, CDR1 is MGHRA and CDR2 is YSYEKL. Trimming left V 5 bases short and J 4 bases short, with 21 bases between. In DNA, the CDR3 is TGCGCCAGCAGCGACATCGGAGCTGGGTTTAGGTACAATGAGCAGTTCTTC. Translated: CASSDIGAGFRYNEQFF.

This clonotype was counted ten times or more. The V call is TRBV20-1, the J call TRBJ2-7; 7 nucleotides line up with TRBD2. V was clipped by 2 bases and J by 11 bases; unmatched bases: 9. The CDR3 length is 12 residues. Germline V CDR1 and CDR2: DFQATT, SNEGSKA (reference sequence). Here the CDR3 reads CSARSLADWEYF. The CDR3 nucleotides are TGCAGTGCTAGATCCCTAGCGGACTGGGAGTACTTC.

The V and J genes are TRBV7-2 and TRBJ2-1, with 9 bases matching TRBD1. The CDR3 sequence is 14 residues long. Losses at the gene ends were 8 bases for V and 10 bases for J; bases not matched to a gene: 12. Germline CDR1 SGHTA, CDR2 FQGNSA. The CDR3 DNA is TGTGCCAGCGAAACCGGGACAGGGTACGGGGAGCAGTTCTTC. Protein: CASETGTGYGEQFF.

A single count supports this clonotype. V usage is TRBV10-3 and J usage is TRBJ2-7, with a possible D match to TRBD1 (7 bases). This CDR3 has 13 residues. The V gene's germline CDR1 is ENHRY and CDR2 SYGVKD. The ends were cut back, 7 bases at V and 3 bases at J, with 13 bases in the middle. The DNA of the CDR3 is TGTGCCATCACGGGGGACAGAAACTACGAGCAGTACTTC. Its protein is CAITGDRNYEQYF.

V gene TRBV30 combines with J gene TRBJ1-1, with 7 bases aligning to TRBD1. The CDR3 is 14 residues long. Unmatched junction bases numbered 8, after V lost 3 bases and J lost 4 bases. Germline CDR1 GTSNPN, CDR2 SVGIG (reference sequence). CDR3 DNA sequence: TGTGCCTGGAGAGGGGGCGCTCTGGGCACTGAAGCTTTCTTT. It codes for CAWRGGALGTEAFF.

In its sample, this clonotype was seen a few times. The chain carries TRBV19 and TRBJ2-5, with 8 bases aligning to TRBD2. CDR3 length equals 13 residues. Per the germline V gene, CDR1 is LNHDA and CDR2 is SQIVND (reference sequence). After removal of 4 bases from V and 7 bases from J, the junction contained 5 bases not matched to a gene. The CDR3 loop reads CASSKTSAGTQYF. The DNA for the CDR3 is TGTGCCAGTAGTAAGACTAGCGCCGGGACCCAGTACTTC.

This clonotype was counted many times. This chain links TRBV15 with TRBJ2-3; D possibly corresponds to TRBD1 (5 bases). CDR3 length equals 17 residues. CDR1 and CDR2 from the germline V gene are LNHNV and YYDKDF (reference sequence). V was trimmed by 0 bases and J by 4 bases, leaving 17 bases between them. CDR3 loop: CATSRDLGPPRADTQYF. The CDR3 DNA is TGTGCCACCAGCAGAGATTTGGGGCCACCCAGGGCAGATACGCAGTATTTT.

In this sample, this clonotype turned up a few times. J is TRBJ2-1 and V is TRBV28; D remains ambiguous. Germline CDR1 and CDR2: MDHEN and SYDVKM. V lost 2 bases, J lost 10 bases, and 6 bases lay in between. CDR3 length: 11 amino acids. The CDR3 DNA reads TGTGCCAGCAGTTTAAGCAAGGAGCAGTTCTTC. Translation: CASSLSKEQFF.

This clonotype has at least ten counts. V is TRBV11-3 and J is TRBJ2-1; 8 bases align to TRBD2. The V segment lost 5 bases and the J segment 10 bases; nucleotides outside the gene matches: 16. This CDR3 is built from 16 residues. Per germline, CDR1 SGHNT and CDR2 YENEEA. The CDR3 DNA is TGTGCCAGCAGCACCCGGGAGGGGCCAATAGTTGGGGAGCAGTTCTTC. Translation: CASSTREGPIVGEQFF.

This clonotype was seen a few times. The J gene is TRBJ2-7, the V gene TRBV7-9; 14 bases line up with TRBD2. The V and J ends lost 5 bases and 4 bases, in that order; junction bases with no gene match: 7. Germline assignment: CDR1 SEHNR and CDR2 FQNEAQ (reference sequence). The CDR3 runs 16 residues. The DNA of the CDR3 is TGTGCCAGCAGCGGGGGGACTAGCGGGAGAGTTTACGAGCAGTACTTC. Encoded protein: CASSGGTSGRVYEQYF. Based on the CDR3 plus reference TRBV7-9 and TRBJ2-7, the full variable domain is DTGVSQNPRHKITKRGQNVTFRCDPISEHNRLYWYRQTLGQGPEFLTYFQNEAQLEKSRLLSDRFSAERPKGSFSTLEIQRTEQGDSAMYLCASSGGTSGRVYEQYFGPGTRLTVT.

This clonotype occurred a few times. The rearrangement links TRBV15 to TRBJ2-7; 8 bases fit TRBD1. Unmatched junction bases numbered 1, after V lost 0 bases and J lost 3 bases. CDR1 is LNHNV and CDR2 is YYDKDF in the germline V gene (reference sequence). The CDR3 spans 14 residues. CDR3 sequence reads: CATSRDGQGYEQYF. The CDR3 DNA sequence: TGTGCCACCAGCAGAGACGGACAGGGCTACGAGCAGTACTTC.

The chain joins TRBV19 to TRBJ2-3; 8 bases line up with TRBD2. From germline, CDR1 is LNHDA and CDR2 SQIVND (reference sequence). CDR3 size: 19 residues. The ends lost 4 bases at V and 3 bases at J; junction bases unmatched: 18. CDR3 in amino acids: CASSTLDAGGHIGTDTQYF. The CDR3 DNA is TGTGCCAGTAGTACCCTTGATGCGGGAGGCCACATTGGTACAGATACGCAGTATTTT.

The chain joins TRBV28 to TRBJ1-5; D not resolved. The V end was cut by 6 bases, the J end by 2 bases, with 17 bases between. Germline V gene lookup returns CDR1 MDHEN and CDR2 SYDVKM. The CDR3 is 16 amino acids. The CDR3, as DNA: TGTGCCAGCAGCTCCGGGAGCAGTTATGGCAATCAGCCCCAGCATTTT. As protein: CASSSGSSYGNQPQHF.

The sample holds many counts of this clonotype. The chain recombines TRBV18 with TRBJ2-1; 11 bases match TRBD2. V shed 3 bases and J 4 bases; nucleotides not matched to a gene: 5. The CDR3 has 16 amino acids. Germline values: CDR1 KGHSH, CDR2 LQKENI. The CDR3 bases are TGTGCCAGCTCACCGTCTAGCGGGAGGAGGTACAATGAGCAGTTCTTC. Translating gives CASSPSSGRRYNEQFF.

This clonotype was seen repeatedly, ten times or more. This chain joins TRBV7-8 and TRBJ1-1; unclear D gene. Germline CDR1 and CDR2: SGHVS and FQNEAQ. The V end lost 4 bases, the J end lost 0 bases, and 12 bases lay between the germline ends. The CDR3 runs to 15 residues. CDR3 nucleotides: TGTGCCAGCAGCTCCCGGACGGTAATGAACACTGAAGCTTTCTTT. It encodes CASSSRTVMNTEAFF.

The chain couples TRBV6-1 to TRBJ1-5; D is possibly TRBD1 (5 bases). The CDR3 extends over 13 amino acids. The V end lost 2 bases, the J end lost 7 bases, and 9 bases lay between the germline ends. CDR1 is MNHNS, CDR2 SASEGT, per germline. The CDR3 protein is CASSERWGQPQHF. The CDR3 coding sequence is TGTGCCAGCAGTGAAAGGTGGGGCCAGCCCCAGCATTTT.